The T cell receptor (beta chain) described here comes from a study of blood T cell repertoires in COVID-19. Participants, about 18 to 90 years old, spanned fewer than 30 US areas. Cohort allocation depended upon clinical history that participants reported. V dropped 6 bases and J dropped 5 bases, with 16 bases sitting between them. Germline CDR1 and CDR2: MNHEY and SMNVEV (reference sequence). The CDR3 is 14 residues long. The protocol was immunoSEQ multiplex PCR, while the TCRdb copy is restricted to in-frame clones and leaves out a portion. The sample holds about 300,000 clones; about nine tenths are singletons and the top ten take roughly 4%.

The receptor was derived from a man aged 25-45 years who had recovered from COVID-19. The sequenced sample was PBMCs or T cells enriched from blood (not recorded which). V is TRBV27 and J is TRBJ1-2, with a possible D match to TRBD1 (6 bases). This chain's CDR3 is CASRHRDPPYGYTF. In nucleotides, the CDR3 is TGTGCCAGCAGGCACAGGGATCCCCCTTATGGCTACACCTTC.